Listed below are T cell receptor beta chains from one sample, sequenced in a study of blood T cell repertoires in COVID-19. Using immunoSEQ multiplex PCR, the repertoire was profiled, and TCRdb retains in-frame clones only, with some absent. The data contain over 60,000 clones, about 86% of them seen just once; the ten biggest clones take up roughly 1.2%. Source material: peripheral blood. Source of these receptors: a man aged 35 to 55 with acute or convalescent COVID-19. The CDR3 runs from the conserved cysteine through the conserved F or W. Fields, in order: J gene, clone size, V gene, D gene, CDR3 DNA, CDR3 protein. The D gene is left open where the match is weak. Clone size is not always given. Where it is, it says once, few, many or a class for expanded clones.

J gene: TRBJ1-5
clone size: NA
V gene: TRBV6-5
D gene: TRBD1
CDR3 DNA: TGTGCCAGCAGTACCAAGACAGGGAATCAGCCCCAGCATTTT
CDR3 protein: CASSTKTGNQPQHF

J gene: TRBJ1-1
clone size: NA
V gene: TRBV2
D gene: NA
CDR3 DNA: TGTGCCAGCAGCCCCCGGGTGAACACTGAAGCTTTCTTT
CDR3 protein: CASSPRVNTEAFF

J gene: TRBJ1-6
clone size: once
V gene: TRBV27
D gene: NA
CDR3 DNA: TGTGCCAGCAGTTTAATCGGACAGCCCGAGTACCCCCTCCACTTT
CDR3 protein: CASSLIGQPEYPLHF

J gene: TRBJ2-3
clone size: NA
V gene: TRBV5-4
D gene: TRBD1
CDR3 DNA: TGTGCCAGCAGCTTGGCCCTGAGGGGGCAGGGGGATACGCAGTATTTT
CDR3 protein: CASSLALRGQGDTQYF

J gene: TRBJ1-6
clone size: NA
V gene: TRBV7-6
D gene: NA
CDR3 DNA: TGTGCCAGCAGCCCAGGGGATTCACCCCTCCACTTT
CDR3 protein: CASSPGDSPLHF

J gene: TRBJ2-3
clone size: NA
V gene: TRBV4-2
D gene: TRBD2
CDR3 DNA: TGTGCCAGCAGCCAAGGATTAGCGGGGAGGATGGATACGCAGTATTTT
CDR3 protein: CASSQGLAGRMDTQYF

J gene: TRBJ1-2
clone size: NA
V gene: TRBV4-1
D gene: NA
CDR3 DNA: TGCGCCAGCAGCCAGGGACACATCTATGGCTACACCTTC
CDR3 protein: CASSQGHIYGYTF

J gene: TRBJ2-5
clone size: NA
V gene: TRBV6-2/TRBV6-3
D gene: TRBD2
CDR3 DNA: TGTGCCAGCAGCAAAGCGGGACGGGGCGACCAAGAGACCCAGTACTTC
CDR3 protein: CASSKAGRGDQETQYF

J gene: TRBJ1-5
clone size: many
V gene: TRBV18
D gene: NA
CDR3 DNA: TGTGCCAGCTCACTATCCGTTACAGGACAGTCAATCAATCAGCCCCAGCATTTT
CDR3 protein: CASSLSVTGQSINQPQHF

J gene: TRBJ1-5
clone size: NA
V gene: TRBV19
D gene: TRBD1
CDR3 DNA: TGTGCCAGCAGGCCGGGGGACAGGGTGATTCGCAATCAGCCCCAGCATTTT
CDR3 protein: CASRPGDRVIRNQPQHF

J gene: TRBJ2-5
clone size: NA
V gene: TRBV5-1
D gene: NA
CDR3 DNA: TGCGCCAGCAGCCTCGTCTCGAGTTACGGGGAGACCCAGTACTTC
CDR3 protein: CASSLVSSYGETQYF

J gene: TRBJ2-7
clone size: NA
V gene: TRBV6-5
D gene: TRBD1
CDR3 DNA: TGTGCCAGCAAAAAGGGGGCCAACAGGACCTACGAGCAGTACTTC
CDR3 protein: CASKKGANRTYEQYF

J gene: TRBJ1-5
clone size: NA
V gene: TRBV10-2
D gene: NA
CDR3 DNA: TGCGCCACAGCCCCTAGGGGCTATAGCAATCAGCCCCAGCATTTT
CDR3 protein: CATAPRGYSNQPQHF

J gene: TRBJ1-6
clone size: once
V gene: TRBV25-1
D gene: NA
CDR3 DNA: TGTGCCAGCAGTGCGGGCGGGAATTCACCCCTCCACTTT
CDR3 protein: CASSAGGNSPLHF

J gene: TRBJ1-6
clone size: NA
V gene: TRBV11-3
D gene: NA
CDR3 DNA: TGTGCCAGCAGCAATGCGTATTCACCCCTCCACTTT
CDR3 protein: CASSNAYSPLHF

J gene: TRBJ2-2
clone size: NA
V gene: TRBV5-1
D gene: NA
CDR3 DNA: TGCGCCAGCAGCTTGGAGGGCGGGGCGAACACCGGGGAGCTGTTTTTT
CDR3 protein: CASSLEGGANTGELFF

J gene: TRBJ1-1
clone size: NA
V gene: TRBV11-2
D gene: NA
CDR3 DNA: TGTGCCAGCAGCTTAGAAAGTTGGGGGGGCACTGAAGCTTTCTTT
CDR3 protein: CASSLESWGGTEAFF

J gene: TRBJ2-1
clone size: NA
V gene: TRBV29-1
D gene: NA
CDR3 DNA: TGCAGCGCCACCGGGATTACTGGGGATGAGCAGTTCTTC
CDR3 protein: CSATGITGDEQFF

J gene: TRBJ2-5
clone size: NA
V gene: TRBV6-5
D gene: TRBD2
CDR3 DNA: TGTGCCAGCACTAGCGGGGGGGCCAGGGAGACCCAGTACTTC
CDR3 protein: CASTSGGARETQYF

J gene: TRBJ1-5
clone size: NA
V gene: TRBV6-5
D gene: NA
CDR3 DNA: TGTGCCAGCAGCCTCCGGGAGAAGAATCAGCCCCAGCATTTT
CDR3 protein: CASSLREKNQPQHF

J gene: TRBJ1-2
clone size: NA
V gene: TRBV6-5
D gene: NA
CDR3 DNA: TGTGCCAGCAGTTACTTGGCAGGGGTGGTTTATGGCTACACCTTC
CDR3 protein: CASSYLAGVVYGYTF